These T cell receptor beta chains were read from a single sample in a study of T-cell memory formation after mild COVID-19. A single record per CDR3 protein comes from TCRdb applying MiXCR to the 5' RACE reads. The table lists under 250,000 distinct CDR3 sequences, less than 20% of them singletons, with approximately 2.1% in the top ten. Sequenced sample: PBMCs or a T cell subset sorted from them (not recorded which). The receptors here all came from an adult woman who had mild COVID-19 (a few samples of this study predate the infection). Cell type and time point are not known. CDR3s include the opening cysteine and the closing phenylalanine or tryptophan. Each record gives: CDR3 protein, CDR3 DNA, V gene, clone size, D gene, CDR3 length, J gene. A D gene is named only where the DNA matches it firmly. Expanded clones are given a class, and other clones once, few, many or no size at all.

CASSPPSSGGYEQYF TGTGCCAGCAGCCCACCCTCTAGCGGGGGTTACGAGCAGTACTTC TRBV13 NA TRBD2 15 TRBJ2-7
CASSLGTREAFF TGTGCCAGCAGCTTGGGTACTAGGGAAGCTTTCTTT TRBV7-8 NA NA 12 TRBJ1-1
CASSLSSGRFDTIYF TGTGCCAGCAGTTTGAGTTCAGGGAGGTTCGACACCATATATTTT TRBV12-3/TRBV12-4 few NA 15 TRBJ1-3
CASSFDRSSYEQYF TGTGCCAGCAGCTTCGACAGGTCCTCCTACGAGCAGTACTTC TRBV2 few NA 14 TRBJ2-7
CASSHPSSLNNEQFF TGTGCCAGCAGCCACCCTAGCTCCTTAAACAATGAGCAGTTCTTC TRBV7-3 NA NA 15 TRBJ2-1
CASRALLAGVTGNEQFF TGTGCCAGCAGGGCCTTACTAGCGGGAGTGACAGGCAATGAGCAGTTCTTC TRBV6-2/TRBV6-3 few TRBD2 17 TRBJ2-1
CASSVGEDTQYF TGTGCCAGCAGCGTAGGTGAGGATACGCAGTATTTT TRBV9 NA NA 12 TRBJ2-3
CASRQTGVGYGYTF TGTGCCAGCAGACAGACAGGGGTTGGCTATGGCTACACCTTC TRBV27 NA TRBD1 14 TRBJ1-2
CASSEGQSSYEQYF TGTGCCAGCAGTGAGGGCCAAAGCTCCTACGAGCAGTACTTC TRBV25-1 NA NA 14 TRBJ2-7
CASSEGILGGNEQFF TGTGCCAGCAGTGAGGGGATCCTAGGCGGCAATGAGCAGTTCTTC TRBV2 few NA 15 TRBJ2-1
CASSVSGQSYEQYF TGTGCCAGCAGCGTTTCGGGACAGAGCTACGAGCAGTACTTC TRBV9 few TRBD1 14 TRBJ2-7
CAISESLGSGDEAFF TGTGCCATCAGTGAGTCCTTGGGCTCCGGGGATGAAGCTTTCTTT TRBV10-3 NA NA 15 TRBJ1-1
CASSPPRLAGTDTQYF TGTGCCAGCTCACCACCCCGACTAGCGGGCACAGATACGCAGTATTTT TRBV18 few TRBD2 16 TRBJ2-3
CSVEAGGDTEAFF TGCAGCGTTGAAGCCGGAGGGGACACTGAAGCTTTCTTT TRBV29-1 NA NA 13 TRBJ1-1
CASRAGRGTGSTDTQYF TGCGCCAGCAGAGCGGGACGGGGGACAGGGAGTACAGATACGCAGTATTTT TRBV5-1 NA TRBD1 17 TRBJ2-3
CASRSGTIRQETQYF TGTGCCAGCAGGTCCGGGACTATACGACAAGAGACCCAGTACTTC TRBV6-5 NA TRBD2 15 TRBJ2-5
CASGLRLAANNEQFF TGTGCTAGTGGTTTGCGCCTAGCAGCTAACAATGAGCAGTTCTTC TRBV12-5 NA NA 15 TRBJ2-1
CASSQVGVITDTQYF TGCGCCAGCAGCCAAGTGGGGGTCATCACAGATACGCAGTATTTT TRBV4-1 NA NA 15 TRBJ2-3
CASSPGEGGYYEQYF TGTGCCAGCAGCCCCGGGGAGGGGGGCTACTACGAGCAGTACTTC TRBV9 NA NA 15 TRBJ2-7
CASSSLVATGELFF TGTGCCAGCAGCTCCCTCGTAGCGACCGGGGAGCTGTTTTTT TRBV7-3 NA NA 14 TRBJ2-2
CASSPLAGVVETQYF TGCGCCAGCAGCCCTCTAGCGGGAGTGGTAGAGACCCAGTACTTC TRBV5-1 many TRBD2 15 TRBJ2-5
CASSPRTYYSYEQYF TGTGCCAGCAGTCCCCGGACTTACTATTCCTACGAGCAGTACTTC TRBV27 many NA 15 TRBJ2-7
CATRVEGSPGGNEQFF TGTGCCACCAGGGTGGAGGGCTCTCCCGGGGGCAATGAGCAGTTCTTC TRBV10-3 NA NA 16 TRBJ2-1